The 5 T cell receptor beta chains listed next were all sequenced from one sample in a study of T cells in localized non-small cell lung cancer. Data came from immunoSEQ multiplex PCR; TCRdb stores just in-frame clones and leaves some out. Of thousands of clones in the sample, 28% were seen once. The material sequenced was lung tumor tissue, taken before any cancer treatment. The receptor source for this set is a female donor aged 60 or older with stage I lung adenocarcinoma.

This clone was detected a few times. V gene TRBV11-3 combines with J gene TRBJ2-1; tentative D call: TRBD1 (5 bases). Germline CDR1 and CDR2: SGHNT and YENEEA. V was pared by 2 bases and J by 3 bases, with 17 bases between. The CDR3 is 17 residues long. CDR3 amino acids: CASSLTVGRVNYNEQFF. In nucleotides, the CDR3 is TGTGCCAGCAGCTTAACGGTCGGCAGGGTGAACTACAATGAGCAGTTCTTC.

This clone is judged medium-sized. The CDR3 DNA follows: TGTGCCAGCAGCGTAGAAGGGGGACTAGCGGGCACAGATACGCAGTATTTT. Amino acid sequence: CASSVEGGLAGTDTQYF. The chain employs TRBV9 and TRBJ2-3, with 11 bases identical to TRBD2. Germline lookup yields CDR1 SGDLS and CDR2 YYNGEE. The CDR3 covers 17 residues. V lost 0 bases and J lost 1; bases outside the gene matches: 4.

The chain links TRBV29-1 to TRBJ1-1, with TRBD1 as a possible D gene (5 bases). Trimming took off 7 bases at V and 2 bases at J, with 14 bases between the two ends. Germline V gives CDR1 SQVTM, CDR2 ANQGSEA. The CDR3 runs 13 residues. CDR3 amino acids: CSGSTELNTEAFF. The CDR3 DNA reads TGCAGCGGCTCGACAGAGCTTAACACTGAAGCTTTCTTT.

By share, this clone ranks as medium-sized. The V call is TRBV11-3, the J call TRBJ1-6; D ambiguous. Per germline, CDR1 SGHNT and CDR2 YENEEA. Trimming stripped 3 bases from V and 7 bases from J, with 13 bases between. This CDR3 region has 15 residues. The CDR3 DNA follows: TGTGCCAGCAGCTTCTGGAGCCATCGAAATTCACCCCTCCACTTT. Amino acids: CASSFWSHRNSPLHF. Using reference TRBV11-3 and TRBJ1-6 for the parts outside the CDR3, the full variable domain is EAGVVQSPRYKIIEKKQPVAFWCNPISGHNTLYWYLQNLGQGPELLIRYENEEAVDDSQLPKDRFSAERLKGVDSTLKIQPAELGDSAVYLCASSFWSHRNSPLHFGNGTRLTVT.

In its sample, this clone is medium-sized. The gene calls are TRBV6-8 and TRBJ1-6, with unresolved D. Trimming cost V 5 bases and J 0 bases, with 11 bases left between them. The CDR3 is made up of 16 amino acids. CDR1 is MNHGY, CDR2 SAAAGT, per germline. CDR3 in DNA: TGTGCCAGCAGTGACGTGATTGTCTCCTATAATTCACCCCTCCACTTT. Protein sequence: CASSDVIVSYNSPLHF.